The T cell receptor beta chain described here comes from a study of blood T cell repertoires in COVID-19. Clones were read by immunoSEQ multiplex PCR, and TCRdb kept only the in-frame ones, dropping some. This table has 70,000 to 90,000 clones, around 88% appearing once. Germline V gene sequence: CDR1 LGHNA, CDR2 YSLEER. The CDR3 spans 17 residues. The ends lost 3 bases at V and 4 bases at J; junction bases unmatched: 11. V usage is TRBV4-3 and J usage is TRBJ2-7, with TRBD2 identical over 11 bases. The sample taken for sequencing was peripheral blood. The clonotype comes from a man aged 55-75 years with acute or convalescent COVID-19. The CDR3 protein is CASSQEFTTSGVYEQYF. CDR3 nucleotide sequence: TGCGCCAGCAGCCAGGAGTTCACGACTAGCGGGGTTTACGAGCAGTACTTC.